The 32 T cell receptor beta chains given below trace back to one sample, sequenced in a study of neurological immune-mediated disorders. TCRdb reanalysed the 5' RACE reads using MiXCR and keeps one entry per CDR3 protein. This table holds 55,000 to 75,000 distinct CDR3 sequences, 5.2% found once. What was sequenced was PBMCs. Receptors were obtained from a woman aged 25 to 45 with multiple sclerosis.

This clonotype was picked up a small number of times. The chain joins TRBV7-8 to TRBJ2-5, with TRBD1 as a possible D gene (5 bases). The V gene lost 1 base and the J gene lost 5 bases, with 11 bases spanning the gap. Germline CDR1 reads SGHVS; CDR2 reads FQNEAQ. The CDR3 consists of 14 residues. In DNA form, the CDR3 reads TGTGCCAGCAGCTTAGGTGGCAGGGATGAGACCCAGTACTTC. It is translated as CASSLGGRDETQYF.

This clonotype was detected many times. One end of the junction varies from germline; a read error may be responsible. V and J are TRBV3-1 and TRBJ1-5; a possible D gene is TRBD1 (5 bases). This CDR3 is 14 amino acids long. CDR1 LGHDT and CDR2 YNNKEL come from the germline V gene (reference sequence). CDR3 nucleotide sequence: TGTGCCAGCAGCCAAGATGGGGGTAATCAGCCCCAGAATTTT. Amino acids: CASSQDGGNQPQNF.

In its sample, this clonotype was seen many times. CDR3 residues: CASSLGHTDTQYF. The DNA of the CDR3 is TGTGCCAGCAGTTTAGGGCACACAGATACGCAGTATTTT. This chain links TRBV12-3 or TRBV12-4 with TRBJ2-3; D gene unclear. V was pared by 1 base and J by 2 bases, with 4 bases between. The CDR3 is made up of 13 amino acids.

This clonotype was observed at least ten times. The V and J genes are TRBV20-1 and TRBJ1-5, with 9 bases identical to TRBD1. CDR3 length equals 18 residues. The V gene's germline CDR1 is DFQATT and CDR2 SNEGSKA (reference sequence). Trimming cost V 3 bases and J 1 base; bases outside gene matches: 13. The CDR3 loop reads CSARGGTGTPRSNQPQHF. CDR3 DNA: TGCAGTGCTAGGGGCGGGACAGGGACCCCGCGGAGCAATCAGCCCCAGCATTTT.

This clonotype came up once. V is TRBV9 and J is TRBJ2-1; D unresolved. The CDR3 runs 13 residues. V lost 2 bases and J 9 bases, leaving 12 bases between the germline ends. CDR1 and CDR2 (germline): SGDLS, YYNGEE. The chain's CDR3 is CASSVADPSEQFF. The CDR3 DNA reads TGTGCCAGCAGCGTGGCAGATCCGAGTGAGCAGTTCTTC.

This clonotype has a count of ten or more. The rearrangement joins TRBV10-3 to TRBJ1-1; 9 bases are a match to TRBD1. The CDR3 runs 14 residues. Germline V gene lookup returns CDR1 ENHRY and CDR2 SYGVKD. V shed 11 bases and J 6 bases; nucleotides not matched to a gene: 13. CDR3 in DNA: TGTGCCGTCTGGACAGGGGATGGCAGGGCTGAAGCTTTCTTT. Translation gives CAVWTGDGRAEAFF.

This clonotype was found many times. The chain links TRBV15 to TRBJ2-3; TRBD2 matches 7 bases. After removal of 8 bases from V and 4 bases from J, the junction contained 12 bases not matched to a gene. The V gene's germline CDR1 is LNHNV and CDR2 YYDKDF (reference sequence). CDR3 size: 15 residues. CDR3 bases: TGTGCCACCGCGACTAGCCCTGGGCAAGCAGATACGCAGTATTTT. Protein sequence: CATATSPGQADTQYF.

Concerning this clonotype: The conserved phenylalanine or tryptophan normally closing the CDR3 is absent here, so this likely arose from a read error. This chain connects TRBV7-2 to TRBJ2-3; TRBD2 agrees at 8 bases. The CDR3 consists of 18 residues. Germline V gene sequence: CDR1 SGHTA, CDR2 FQGNSA. Trimming cost V 0 bases and J 4 bases; bases outside gene matches: 12. CDR3 in amino acids: CASSLAGRRGAQSDTQYN. The DNA of the CDR3 is TGTGCCAGCAGCTTAGCGGGGAGGCGGGGGGCCCAATCAGATACGCAGTATAAT.

This clonotype was seen ten or more times. CDR3 region: CASSPGLAGGRSYEQYF. CDR3 nucleotide sequence: TGTGCCAGCAGCCCGGGACTAGCGGGGGGCCGCTCCTACGAGCAGTACTTC. The chain links TRBV7-8 to TRBJ2-7; 15 bases map to TRBD2. The CDR3 loop spans 17 amino acids. V lost 5 bases, J lost 0 bases, and 5 bases stayed unmatched. The germline V gene encodes CDR1 SGHVS and CDR2 FQNEAQ.

This clonotype was seen repeatedly, ten times or more. This chain connects TRBV3-1 to TRBJ1-4; D not certain. The CDR3 is 15 residues long. With 7 bases removed from V and 0 bases from J, the gap between germline ends came to 12 bases. Germline CDR1 LGHDT, CDR2 YNNKEL (reference sequence). Written as DNA, the CDR3 is TGTGCCAGCAAGGAGGGCAGTGCAACTAATGAAAAACTGTTTTTT. Its translation: CASKEGSATNEKLFF.

At least ten counts were recorded for this clonotype. The rearrangement links TRBV29-1 to TRBJ2-1, with 12 bases identical to TRBD1. Germline CDR1 is SQVTM and CDR2 is ANQGSEA. J gave up 7 bases and V 7 bases, and 5 bases lay outside the gene matches. The CDR3 loop spans 13 amino acids. Here the CDR3 reads CSGDRGQGNEQFF. The DNA for the CDR3 is TGCAGCGGGGACAGGGGGCAGGGGAATGAGCAGTTCTTC.

This clonotype was counted ten times or more. The V call is TRBV29-1, the J call TRBJ1-1; 7 bases align to TRBD1. Germline V CDR1 and CDR2: SQVTM, ANQGSEA. This CDR3 is 13 amino acids long. V lost 8 bases, J lost 5 bases, and 11 bases stayed unmatched. DNA of the CDR3: TGCAGCATACAGACAGGGATGGGGACTGAAGCTTTCTTT. It codes for CSIQTGMGTEAFF.

This clonotype came up many times. The chain uses TRBV20-1 and TRBJ2-3; D is ambiguous. Between the trimmed V and J ends, which lost 3 bases and 0 bases, there was a span of 10 bases. The CDR3 runs 14 residues. CDR1 is DFQATT, CDR2 SNEGSKA, per germline (reference sequence). CDR3: CSARAYLSTDTQYF. The CDR3 nucleotides read TGCAGTGCTAGGGCGTACTTGAGCACAGATACGCAGTATTTT.

This clonotype was seen ten or more times. This chain joins TRBV5-6 and TRBJ2-2; the D is unclear. CDR1 and CDR2 from the germline V gene are SGHDT and YYEEEE. Trimming stripped 2 bases from V and 4 bases from J, with 9 bases between. The CDR3 length is 14 residues. The CDR3 DNA reads as TGTGCCAGCAGCTTCGCGGCAGCCACCGGGGAGCTGTTTTTT. Its translation: CASSFAAATGELFF.

In this sample, this clonotype turned up a few times. This chain connects TRBV20-1 to TRBJ2-7; TRBD2 matches at 12 bases. CDR1 and CDR2 (germline): DFQATT, SNEGSKA (reference sequence). The junction had 3 bases not matched to a gene; V was cut back by 2 bases and J by 1 base. CDR3 length: 15 amino acids. The CDR3 loop is CSARRLAGDSYEQYF. CDR3 in DNA: TGCAGTGCTAGAAGACTAGCGGGGGATTCCTACGAGCAGTACTTC.

This clonotype was seen ten or more times. The chain combines TRBV5-1 with TRBJ1-2, with D possibly matching TRBD1 (5 bases). The CDR3 contains 14 residues. The germline gives CDR1 SGHRS, CDR2 YFSETQ. Between the trimmed V and J ends, which lost 2 bases and 8 bases, there was a span of 16 bases. DNA for the CDR3: TGCGCCAGCAGCTTCGGACCCCAGGGAGGGGGCTACACCTTC. Amino acid sequence: CASSFGPQGGGYTF.

This rearrangement joins TRBV5-5 to TRBJ2-5; D might be TRBD1 (5 bases). V gave up 7 bases and J gave up 5 bases, with 21 bases separating them. Germline CDR1 SGHKS, CDR2 YYEKEE (reference sequence). CDR3 length equals 15 residues. In DNA form, the CDR3 reads TGTGCCAGCGGTCCAGGGTTAAGGGCGAGGGAGACCCAGTACTTC. This sequence encodes CASGPGLRARETQYF.

At least ten counts were recorded for this clonotype. The J gene is TRBJ1-4, the V gene TRBV10-3; D uncertain. V dropped 3 bases and J dropped 7 bases, with 12 bases sitting between them. The CDR3 is 14 amino acids. CDR1 ENHRY and CDR2 SYGVKD come from the germline V gene. The CDR3 spells CAISEGTRTEKLFF. The CDR3 DNA reads as TGTGCCATCAGTGAAGGTACCAGGACTGAAAAACTGTTTTTT.

In DNA form, the CDR3 reads TGTGCCAGCAGCTTAGCCTGGGACTCGGGGTCGAATTCACCCCTCCACTTT. Translated: CASSLAWDSGSNSPLHF. The chain links TRBV7-9 to TRBJ1-6, with a tentative D call TRBD1 (5 bases). The CDR3 consists of 17 residues. The germline gives CDR1 SEHNR, CDR2 FQNEAQ (reference sequence). Trimming cost V 0 bases and J 7 bases, with 16 bases left between them. The variable domain in full, completed from reference TRBV7-9 and TRBJ1-6, reads DTGVSQNPRHKITKRGQNVTFRCDPISEHNRLYWYRQTLGQGPEFLTYFQNEAQLEKSRLLSDRFSAERPKGSFSTLEIQRTEQGDSAMYLCASSLAWDSGSNSPLHFGNGTRLTVT.

This clonotype occurred a few times. This rearrangement joins TRBV5-1 to TRBJ2-7, with TRBD2 as a possible D gene (7 bases). Germline V gene lookup returns CDR1 SGHRS and CDR2 YFSETQ. The length of the CDR3 is 14 residues. V gave up 2 bases and J gave up 3 bases, with 12 bases separating them. The DNA for the CDR3 is TGCGCCAGCAGCTTAGCGGGACAAAACTACGAGCAGTACTTC. Amino acids: CASSLAGQNYEQYF.

This clonotype was detected many times. This chain links TRBV12-3 or TRBV12-4 with TRBJ2-7, with D uncertain. This CDR3 has 11 amino acids. The V end was cut by 3 bases, the J end by 4 bases, with 4 bases between. CDR3 loop: CASSFGYEQYF. The CDR3 DNA follows: TGTGCCAGCAGTTTTGGATACGAGCAGTACTTC.

In its sample, this clonotype was seen many times. V and J are TRBV5-1 and TRBJ2-7; TRBD1 agrees at 7 bases. Germline assignment: CDR1 SGHRS and CDR2 YFSETQ. The length of the CDR3 is 14 residues. With V trimmed by 4 bases and J by 6 bases, 10 bases remained unmatched. The CDR3 sequence: CASSRGNRGFEQYF. CDR3 DNA: TGCGCCAGCAGCCGCGGAAACAGGGGATTCGAGCAGTACTTC. The full variable domain, in which reference TRBV5-1 and TRBJ2-7 provide the parts outside the CDR3, is KAGVTQTPRYLIKTRGQQVTLSCSPISGHRSVSWYQQTPGQGLQFLFEYFSETQRNKGNFPGRFSGRQFSNSRSEMNVSTLELGDSALYLCASSRGNRGFEQYFGPGTRLTVT.

The chain couples TRBV29-1 to TRBJ1-1, with a possible D match to TRBD1 (5 bases). CDR3 length: 14 residues. CDR1 and CDR2 (germline): SQVTM, ANQGSEA. The germline V and J ends were trimmed by 3 bases and 1 base, with 12 bases remaining between them. The CDR3 DNA reads as TGCAGCGTTGAGTTCAGTACAGGGAACACTGAAGCTTTCTTT. Translated, it gives CSVEFSTGNTEAFF.

About this clonotype itself: The germline gene is not matched at one end of the junction; a read error may be the cause. The chain links TRBV12-3 or TRBV12-4 to TRBJ1-5; TRBD1 might be the D (5 bases). The CDR3 is made up of 14 amino acids. CDR3 protein: CASSLGGVGQPQNF. The CDR3 DNA reads TGTGCCAGCAGTTTAGGGGGGGTAGGGCAGCCCCAGAATTTT.

The chain carries TRBV12-3 or TRBV12-4 and TRBJ2-2; D might be TRBD2 (6 bases). The ends were cut back, 3 bases at V and 8 bases at J, with 16 bases in the middle. CDR3 length equals 15 residues. Written as DNA, the CDR3 is TGTGCCAGCAGTTTCACCGGGACTGGCATGGGGGAGCTGTTTTTT. Encoded protein: CASSFTGTGMGELFF.

This clonotype was seen at least ten times. The J gene is TRBJ1-2, the V gene TRBV20-1; D is perhaps TRBD1 (5 bases). This CDR3 is built from 13 residues. The V end lost 3 bases, the J end lost 5 bases, and 13 bases lay between the germline ends. Germline lookup yields CDR1 DFQATT and CDR2 SNEGSKA (reference sequence). CDR3 loop: CSASEGLKYGYTF. The DNA of the CDR3 is TGCAGTGCTAGTGAGGGACTGAAGTATGGCTACACCTTC.

This clonotype was detected ten times or more. The chain combines TRBV12-3 or TRBV12-4 with TRBJ2-1; 11 positions match TRBD2. CDR3 length equals 13 residues. The V gene end was trimmed by 6 bases and the J gene end by 8 bases; junction bases not matched to a gene: 3. The CDR3 DNA sequence: TGTGCCAGCAGCCTAGCGGGGGGCGATGAGCAGTTCTTC. Its translation is CASSLAGGDEQFF.

This clonotype was counted at least ten times. The V call is TRBV5-1, the J call TRBJ2-2; D possibly corresponds to TRBD2 (6 bases). The CDR3 runs to 15 residues. V dropped 0 bases and J dropped 5 bases, with 11 bases sitting between them. The V gene's germline CDR1 is SGHRS and CDR2 YFSETQ. The CDR3: CASSLGSGQTGELFF. The CDR3 DNA sequence: TGCGCCAGCAGCTTGGGGAGCGGGCAGACCGGGGAGCTGTTTTTT.

There are many counts of this clonotype. V and J are TRBV10-3 and TRBJ2-1, with 8 bases fitting TRBD2. V dropped 5 bases and J dropped 8; count of bases not matched to a gene: 14. The CDR3 loop spans 16 amino acids. The germline gives CDR1 ENHRY, CDR2 SYGVKD. CDR3: CAISRGGQYEVHEQFF. The CDR3 bases are TGTGCCATCAGTCGGGGGGGGCAGTACGAGGTCCATGAGCAGTTCTTC.

This clonotype has more than one count but fewer than ten. A much larger clonotype is one base distant, so this may be a read error. The chain joins TRBV28 to TRBJ2-7, with a weak D call TRBD1 (5 bases). Germline V lookup: CDR1 MDHEN, CDR2 SYDVKM. V lost 3 bases and J 7 bases, leaving 16 bases between the germline ends. This CDR3 region has 14 residues. In nucleotides, the CDR3 is TGTGCCAGCAGTTTGGCGCTTCAAGGGGAAGAGCAGTACTTC. This codes for CASSLALQGEEQYF.

The chain couples TRBV20-1 to TRBJ2-5; 12 bases are shared with TRBD2. The V segment lost 1 base and the J segment 5 bases; nucleotides outside the gene matches: 8. The V gene's germline CDR1 is DFQATT and CDR2 SNEGSKA (reference sequence). This CDR3 is built from 16 residues. The CDR3 protein is CSARGASGGAWETQYF. The DNA of the CDR3 is TGCAGTGCTAGAGGGGCTAGCGGGGGGGCTTGGGAGACCCAGTACTTC.

The sample holds many counts of this clonotype. The chain couples TRBV20-1 to TRBJ2-7; 8 bases map to TRBD2. Trimming took 8 bases from V and 0 from J; bases not matched to a gene: 15. The CDR3 totals 16 residues. CDR1 is DFQATT and CDR2 is SNEGSKA in the germline V gene (reference sequence). In nucleotides, the CDR3 is TGCAGTACCCTCGGGAGGGGGGTTACGAGCTCCTACGAGCAGTACTTC. Translation gives CSTLGRGVTSSYEQYF.